Detailed here is one T cell receptor (beta chain). Its antigen is currently not known. No base quality values were provided; no much bigger clone lies one nucleotide off. The study described a robust, sensitive protocol for amplifying, sequencing and analyzing TCRs, using 3' ligation of a UMI-containing oligonucleotide to TCR cDNA. For whole blood analysis, more than 2 ml of peripheral blood was drawn from adult healthy volunteers into Tempus tubes, and RNA was extracted according to the manufacturer's instructions. Total RNA, without cell sorting, was DNase treated with RQ1 DNase before reverse transcription, targeting roughly 1 to 1000 ng input. To check how robust the pipeline was in samples where T cells make up a minority population, libraries were built from skin biopsies and whole blood. Trimming leaves V shorter by 4 bases and J shorter by 2 bases, with the junction holding 16 bases beyond the gene matches. The CDR3 goes from the cysteine to the phenylalanine over 19 residues. Solely the CDR3 DNA is kept, with 57 bases framed from the first base.

This sample is part of a study of naive and memory T cell subsets (dated by TCRdb to between 2016 and 2019). Describing the broader study: The figure summarizing these samples reported approximately ten blood donors, 7 tuberculin skin test biopsies and 3 saline control biopsies. PCR2 was typically a SYBR Green qPCR stopped at a set threshold; low-input samples could instead use end-point PCR (about 6 cycles). Overall study outcomes, separate from this receptor: The RNA-based method was acknowledged to be potentially sensitive to changes in TCR transcripts with T cell activation and differentiation.

Library generation was performed with UMI-ligation and nested PCR. The ligated cDNA was amplified by four rounds of PCR, in which nested alpha and beta constant region primers were used together with the SP2 primer. TCR RNA was reverse transcribed with SuperScript IV using alpha and beta constant region primers for the blood and skin samples. T4 RNA ligase 1 was used to ligate an oligonucleotide containing the Illumina SP2 primer and a UMI to the 3' end of the cDNA. The 12-nucleotide UMI was composed of two random hexamers separated by an eight-base spacer, which was included to prevent hairpin formation. TCR alpha and beta chain libraries were processed separately from the second PCR onward, with dual indexing for multiplexing. After pooling, the indexed libraries were analyzed by capillary electrophoresis and sequenced on either an Illumina MiSeq or NextSeq. PhiX DNA at about 5-7% was added to the libraries to raise base diversity and improve cluster recognition. On the study's bioinformatics: Demultiplexor pulled UMIs out of read 2, joined the UMIs with the TCR sequence from read 1, and separated reads according to sample indices. V and J genes and V-J junctions were identified by Decombinator, which gave every TCR a five-part identifier that included V and J deletions. UMIs were used by Collapsinator to correct sequencing errors and PCR amplification heterogeneity, so that a UMI-based abundance was obtained for each TCR. Identifiers were converted to nucleotide sequence by CDR3Translator and translated to amino acids, and CDR3 regions were extracted on the basis of terminal motifs. After normalization to the amount of input RNA, error-corrected alpha and beta TCR counts from blood and skin were compared. TCRdb redid the processing of the public reads, applying fastp at Q25 and MiXCR, and retained in-frame beta chains. All rows with the same CDR3 protein become a single entry with the most common DNA and genes. TCRdb assigned the V and J calls; the authors' analysis was not used. For this sample the table gives fewer than 30,000 distinct CDR3 sequences, of which about 5.2% were detected only once. The ten largest make up approximately 7% of the sample.

This chain joins TRBV12-3 or TRBV12-4 to TRBJ2-1, with 8 bases matching TRBD2. The TCR sequence derives from an adult in good health. Sequencing input: blood. The CDR3 amino acid sequence is: CASSSLRLREGSPYNEQFF. The DNA sequence is as follows: TGTGCCAGCAGTTCCCTAAGGCTTCGGGAGGGTTCCCCCTACAATGAGCAGTTCTTC.